These 24 T cell receptor beta chains were all obtained from the same sample, sequenced in a study of regulatory T cells in long-lasting Graves disease. Time point of the sample: persistent/refractory GD, antithyroid drugs over 5 years with positive TRAb. Generation of the TCR library employed RNA extracted from PBMCs. Construction of TCR beta libraries relied on iRepertoire HTBI primers and on Arm-PCR targeting CDR3 regions. A single record per CDR3 protein comes from TCRdb applying MiXCR to the multiplex PCR reads. Counted here are almost 350,000 distinct CDR3 sequences, roughly a fifth occurring once; the ten biggest clones make up 25% to 35%. The source material was peripheral blood mononuclear cells (PBMCs), sampled when the disease was refractory, from a patient treated with antithyroid drugs. The source of these receptors is a female donor with Graves disease.

This chain links TRBV7-6 with TRBJ1-5; D uncertain. V was shortened by 0 bases and J by 6 bases, with 9 bases between the two germline ends. The CDR3 is 14 residues long. In germline, CDR1 is SGHVS, CDR2 FNYEAQ. In nucleotides, the CDR3 is TGTGCCAGCAGCTTAGCCCCTCTGGTTCAGCCCCAGCATTTT. It yields the protein CASSLAPLVQPQHF.

A single count supports this clonotype. A much larger clonotype is one base distant, so this may be a read error. The rearrangement links TRBV7-9 to TRBJ1-1; the match to TRBD1 covers 7 bases. The CDR3 sequence is 14 residues long. The germline V gene has CDR1 SEHNR and CDR2 FQNEAQ (reference sequence). The V gene end was trimmed by 5 bases and the J gene end by 3 bases; junction bases not matched to a gene: 6. The CDR3 DNA reads TGTGCCAGCAGCCCGGGACAGCCCTACACTGAAGCTTTCTTT. Protein sequence: CASSPGQPYTEAFF.

The chain's CDR3 is CAISEDRAQKQFF. The CDR3 DNA reads as TGTGCCATCAGTGAGGACAGGGCCCAGAAGCAGTTCTTC. J is TRBJ2-1 and V is TRBV10-3; 7 nucleotides agree with TRBD1. The CDR3 is 13 amino acids. Germline V gene lookup returns CDR1 ENHRY and CDR2 SYGVKD. The ends lost 2 bases at V and 11 bases at J; junction bases unmatched: 6.

There are many counts of this clonotype. V is TRBV24-1 and J is TRBJ1-1; possibly TRBD1 for D (5 bases). With 4 bases removed from V and 10 bases from J, the gap between germline ends came to 18 bases. This CDR3 spans 14 amino acids. CDR1 is KGHDR, CDR2 SFDVKD, per germline. The CDR3 nucleotides are TGTGCCACCAGTGAGTCTACGTCGTGGGGCGCAGCTTTCTTT. The encoded protein is CATSESTSWGAAFF.

This clonotype came up a few times. Here the CDR3 DNA reads TGTGCCTGGAGTAACGGGGAAGGCACTGAAGCTTTCTTT. Translation gives CAWSNGEGTEAFF. J is TRBJ1-1 and V is TRBV30; no firm D call. From germline, CDR1 is GTSNPN and CDR2 SVGIG (reference sequence). The V and J ends lost 2 bases and 4 bases respectively, with 11 bases between them. The CDR3 length is 13 residues.

The chain couples TRBV14 to TRBJ2-5, with TRBD2 matching over 10 bases. CDR3 length: 16 amino acids. V dropped 6 bases and J dropped 4; count of bases not matched to a gene: 11. Germline assignment: CDR1 SGHDN and CDR2 FVKESK. CDR3 in amino acids: CASSRNRAGGRETQYF. The CDR3 DNA reads TGTGCCAGCAGTCGCAACAGAGCGGGAGGGCGAGAGACCCAGTACTTC.

This clonotype has just a few counts. This rearrangement joins TRBV12-3 or TRBV12-4 to TRBJ2-2; D gene ambiguous. Trimming removed 4 bases from V and 2 bases from J, with 14 bases in between. This CDR3 has 16 amino acids. The CDR3 spells CASSWDFISNTGELFF. Here the CDR3 DNA reads TGTGCCAGCAGTTGGGATTTTATCTCTAACACCGGGGAGCTGTTTTTT.

This sequence joins TRBV4-1 and TRBJ2-2; D remains unclear. V lost 0 bases to trimming and J lost 6 bases, with 11 bases between them. Germline CDR1 is MGHRA and CDR2 is YSYEKL. CDR3 length: 15 residues. CDR3 residues: CASSQDPRVAGELFF. DNA of the CDR3: TGCGCCAGCAGCCAAGACCCCAGAGTGGCCGGGGAGCTGTTTTTT.

The J gene is TRBJ1-2, the V gene TRBV11-2, with unresolved D. The CDR3 contains 12 residues. Germline V gene data show CDR1 as SGHAT and CDR2 as FQNNGV. Trimming took 1 base from V and 12 from J, leaving 12 bases between them. The CDR3 DNA reads TGTGCCAGCAGCTTAGGGCGGGGTCCCCACACCTTC. As protein: CASSLGRGPHTF.

The chain employs TRBV6-2 or TRBV6-3 and TRBJ1-5; D remains unclear. Trimming stripped 5 bases from V and 0 bases from J, with 17 bases between. The germline gives CDR1 MNHEY, CDR2 SVGEGT. The CDR3 is 17 residues long. CDR3 DNA: TGTGCCAGCAGTGTGGTTCGGTTTCTCTATAGCAATCAGCCCCAGCATTTT. The encoded protein is CASSVVRFLYSNQPQHF.

In DNA form, the CDR3 reads TGCGCCAGCAGCTTGTCCCAGGACTTGAACACTGAAGCTTTCTTT. This translates into CASSLSQDLNTEAFF. The gene calls are TRBV5-1 and TRBJ1-1; D unclear. The CDR3 length is 15 residues. Germline CDR1 and CDR2: SGHRS and YFSETQ. Trimming shortened V by 1 base and J by 0 bases, and 10 bases separated the two germline ends.

The rearrangement uses TRBV4-1 and TRBJ1-2, with D hard to call. This CDR3 is built from 16 residues. CDR1 MGHRA and CDR2 YSYEKL come from the germline V gene. V gave up 2 bases and J gave up 0 bases, with 13 bases separating them. The CDR3 is CASSQNIARTNYGYTF. CDR3 sequence (DNA): TGCGCCAGCAGCCAAAATATTGCCCGAACTAACTATGGCTACACCTTC.

This clonotype showed up just a few times. CDR3 protein: CASSGSFKGTQYF. CDR3 coding DNA: TGTGCCAGCAGTGGGTCCTTTAAGGGGACCCAGTACTTC. The chain employs TRBV25-1 and TRBJ2-5; D ambiguous. This CDR3 comprises 13 residues. Germline CDR1 and CDR2: MGHDK and SYGVNS. Trimming removed 4 bases at V and 7 bases at J, with 13 bases between.

On this clonotype: This may stem from a read error, because a much larger clone lies one nucleotide away. Without the conserved terminal phenylalanine or tryptophan, this CDR3 likely stems from a read error. The chain links TRBV4-1 to TRBJ1-6; no firm D call. Per germline, CDR1 MGHRA and CDR2 YSYEKL. V lost 7 bases, J lost 6 bases, and 13 bases lay in between. The CDR3 runs 14 residues. CDR3 bases: TGCGCCAGCAACCCGCCTTATGGTAATTCACCCCTCCACCTT. It yields the protein CASNPPYGNSPLHL.

This clonotype was recorded at least ten times. As DNA, the CDR3 is TGTGCCAGCAGCCTAGGGACAGGGGGCGTAAATGGCTACACCTTC. This encodes CASSLGTGGVNGYTF. The V call is TRBV12-3 or TRBV12-4, the J call TRBJ1-2; TRBD1 agrees at 12 bases. With 6 bases clipped from V and 6 bases from J, the junction kept 8 bases outside the gene matches. The CDR3 runs 15 residues.

This clonotype has only a few counts. The J gene is TRBJ2-2, the V gene TRBV10-3, with 10 bases matching TRBD1. The CDR3 spans 15 residues. The junction had 6 bases not matched to a gene; V was cut back by 6 bases and J by 5 bases. The germline V gene encodes CDR1 ENHRY and CDR2 SYGVKD. The CDR3 sequence is CAIRPGQGNTGELFF. The DNA of the CDR3 is TGTGCCATCAGACCGGGACAGGGGAATACCGGGGAGCTGTTTTTT.

This clonotype was recorded many times. The J gene is TRBJ2-2, the V gene TRBV20-1; D is ambiguous. The CDR3 consists of 14 residues. V lost 4 bases and J lost 3, with 12 bases in between. Germline V lookup: CDR1 DFQATT, CDR2 SNEGSKA (reference sequence). CDR3 residues: CSAKDGLDTGELFF. The CDR3 DNA is TGCAGTGCTAAGGACGGTCTGGACACCGGGGAGCTGTTTTTT.

Only a few counts were recorded for this clonotype. The rearrangement links TRBV7-9 to TRBJ2-4; D might be TRBD1 (5 bases). V gave up 3 bases and J gave up 0 bases, with 24 bases separating them. This CDR3 contains 20 residues. Germline-derived CDR1 and CDR2 are SEHNR and FQNEAQ (reference sequence). CDR3 nucleotides: TGTGCCAGCAGCTTGGCCCGAATCACCAGGACATCCCTAGCCAAAAACATTCAGTACTTC. Its protein product is CASSLARITRTSLAKNIQYF.

The rearrangement links TRBV19 to TRBJ2-3; 11 nucleotides align to TRBD2. CDR3 length equals 14 residues. V trimming: 9 bases; J trimming: 3 bases; junction bases outside the gene matches: 5. Germline CDR1 reads LNHDA; CDR2 reads SQIVND (reference sequence). CDR3 sequence: CASHGTSGTDTQYF. The CDR3 nucleotides read TGTGCCAGCCATGGGACTAGCGGTACAGATACGCAGTATTTT.

This clonotype appeared a few times. This chain joins TRBV7-2 and TRBJ1-1, with 8 bases aligning to TRBD1. V dropped 0 bases and J dropped 0; count of bases not matched to a gene: 3. Germline CDR1 reads SGHTA; CDR2 reads FQGNSA. This CDR3 has 16 amino acids. CDR3 amino acids: CASSLANRGMNTEAFF. CDR3 nucleotide sequence: TGTGCCAGCAGCTTAGCGAACAGGGGGATGAACACTGAAGCTTTCTTT.

The gene calls are TRBV4-1 and TRBJ2-5, with 9 nucleotides matching TRBD2. Germline V gives CDR1 MGHRA, CDR2 YSYEKL. J gave up 6 bases and V 6 bases, and 14 bases lay outside the gene matches. The CDR3 consists of 16 residues. The CDR3 nucleotides read TGCGCCAGCAGACCCTCCCTAGCGGGGTCTGTGAAGACCCAGTACTTC. This sequence encodes CASRPSLAGSVKTQYF.

This clonotype was counted a few times. The chain links TRBV6-5 to TRBJ1-1; the match to TRBD1 covers 8 bases. Losses at the gene ends were 4 bases for V and 3 bases for J; bases not matched to a gene: 7. Germline CDR1 and CDR2: MNHEY and SVGAGI. The CDR3 consists of 15 residues. In DNA, the CDR3 is TGTGCCAGCAGTTCGAGGACAGGGAGAGACACTGAAGCTTTCTTT. Its translation: CASSSRTGRDTEAFF.

This clonotype was detected only a few times. This rearrangement joins TRBV7-9 to TRBJ1-6, with D possibly TRBD1 on 6 matching bases. This CDR3 is built from 15 residues. The ends were cut back, 4 bases at V and 9 bases at J, with 16 bases in the middle. The V gene's germline CDR1 is SEHNR and CDR2 FQNEAQ (reference sequence). The CDR3 here is CASSWGPLPGSPLHF. CDR3 coding DNA: TGTGCCAGCAGCTGGGGGCCCTTACCTGGTTCACCCCTCCACTTT. Full variable domain (rest looked up from reference TRBV7-9 and TRBJ1-6): DTGVSQNPRHKITKRGQNVTFRCDPISEHNRLYWYRQTLGQGPEFLTYFQNEAQLEKSRLLSDRFSAERPKGSFSTLEIQRTEQGDSAMYLCASSWGPLPGSPLHFGNGTRLTVT.

The chain links TRBV19 to TRBJ1-6; TRBD1 matches at 10 bases. Germline assignment: CDR1 LNHDA and CDR2 SQIVND (reference sequence). There are 18 residues in the CDR3. J gave up 0 bases and V 5 bases, and 7 bases lay outside the gene matches. The CDR3 loop reads CASSRDRGQSSYNSPLHF. CDR3 DNA: TGTGCCAGTAGTCGGGACAGGGGACAGAGCTCCTATAATTCACCCCTCCACTTT.